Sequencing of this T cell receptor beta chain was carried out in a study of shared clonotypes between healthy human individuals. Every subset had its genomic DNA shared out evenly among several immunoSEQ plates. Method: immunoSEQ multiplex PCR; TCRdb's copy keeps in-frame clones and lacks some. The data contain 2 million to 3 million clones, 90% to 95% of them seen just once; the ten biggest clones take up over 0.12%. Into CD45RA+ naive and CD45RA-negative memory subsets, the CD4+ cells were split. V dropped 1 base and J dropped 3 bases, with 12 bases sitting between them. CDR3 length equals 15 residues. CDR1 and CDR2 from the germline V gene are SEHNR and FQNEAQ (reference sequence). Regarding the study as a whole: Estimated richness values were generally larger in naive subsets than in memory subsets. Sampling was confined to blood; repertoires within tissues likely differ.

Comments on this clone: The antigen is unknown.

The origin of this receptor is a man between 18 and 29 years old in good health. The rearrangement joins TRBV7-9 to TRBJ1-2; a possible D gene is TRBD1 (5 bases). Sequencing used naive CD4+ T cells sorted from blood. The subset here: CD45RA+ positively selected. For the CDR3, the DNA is TGTGCCAGCAGCTTAGGTGGCGACAGACACTATGGCTACACCTTC. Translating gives CASSLGGDRHYGYTF.